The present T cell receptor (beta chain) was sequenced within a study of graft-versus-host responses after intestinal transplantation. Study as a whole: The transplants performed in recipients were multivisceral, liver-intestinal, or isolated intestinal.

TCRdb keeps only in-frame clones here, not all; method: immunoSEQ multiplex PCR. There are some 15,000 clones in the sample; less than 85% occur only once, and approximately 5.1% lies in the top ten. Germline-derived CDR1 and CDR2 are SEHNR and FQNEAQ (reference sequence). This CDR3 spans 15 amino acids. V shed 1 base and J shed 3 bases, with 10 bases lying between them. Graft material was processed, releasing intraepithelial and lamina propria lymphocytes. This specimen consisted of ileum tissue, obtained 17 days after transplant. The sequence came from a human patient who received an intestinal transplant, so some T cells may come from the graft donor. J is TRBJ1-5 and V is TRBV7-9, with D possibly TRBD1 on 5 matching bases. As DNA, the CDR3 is TGTGCCAGCAGCTTAGGTGACAGTACCAATCAGCCCCAGCATTTT. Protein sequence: CASSLGDSTNQPQHF.